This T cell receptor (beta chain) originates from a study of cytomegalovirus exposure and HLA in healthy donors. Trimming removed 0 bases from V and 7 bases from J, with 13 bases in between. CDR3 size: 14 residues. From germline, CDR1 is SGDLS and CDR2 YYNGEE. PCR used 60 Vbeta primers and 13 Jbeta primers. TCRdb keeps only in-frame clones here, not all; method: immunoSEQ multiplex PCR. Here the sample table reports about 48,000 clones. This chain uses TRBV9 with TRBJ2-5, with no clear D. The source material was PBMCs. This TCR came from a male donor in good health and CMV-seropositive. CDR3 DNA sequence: TGTGCCAGCAGCGTAGAGCCCCTCCGTGGGACCCAGTACTTC. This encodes CASSVEPLRGTQYF.